A selection of T cell receptor beta chains follows, all from one sample in a study of identical twins. MiXCR was run by TCRdb on the 5' RACE reads, yielding one entry per CDR3 protein. Here the sample spans under 500,000 distinct CDR3 sequences, over 11% being singletons. The same data also went into a second study, on yellow fever vaccine responses in identical twins.

Source material: CD4+ T cells sorted from blood. The receptors were sampled from a woman aged 18-30 years in good health. CDR3s include the opening cysteine and the closing phenylalanine or tryptophan. Each record gives: CDR3 protein, V gene.

cdr3_aa: CASSFPRGANTEAFF
v_call: TRBV12-3/TRBV12-4

cdr3_aa: CASSSGGAGAYEQYF
v_call: TRBV6-5

cdr3_aa: CASSYLTTGSSGANVLTF
v_call: TRBV11-1

cdr3_aa: CASSLRDSNSPLHF
v_call: TRBV6-1

cdr3_aa: CSVVRGEAFF
v_call: TRBV29-1

cdr3_aa: CASSFPQSGLSSYNEQFF
v_call: TRBV11-2

cdr3_aa: CSAATRDYSPYEQYF
v_call: TRBV20-1

cdr3_aa: CASSLAGRKAYEQYF
v_call: TRBV7-9

cdr3_aa: CASSQGQGSSYEQYF
v_call: TRBV4-3

cdr3_aa: CASSFTKNTGELFF
v_call: TRBV7-3

cdr3_aa: CSALPSGGATSREQFF
v_call: TRBV20-1

cdr3_aa: CASSFTSGDLEQYF
v_call: TRBV7-2

cdr3_aa: CATCQGLAGGHFPDTQYF
v_call: TRBV3-2

cdr3_aa: CASSYRAGGVYEQFF
v_call: TRBV6-5

cdr3_aa: CASSVLARVTIDEQFF
v_call: TRBV9

cdr3_aa: CASSPPGSAAGELFF
v_call: TRBV18

cdr3_aa: CASRLYNEQFF
v_call: TRBV12-3/TRBV12-4

cdr3_aa: CASSLGTGGQYF
v_call: TRBV3-1

cdr3_aa: CASSQERRAADTQYF
v_call: TRBV4-3

cdr3_aa: CASRLRQGSYNEQFF
v_call: TRBV28

cdr3_aa: CASSEAREAEAFF
v_call: TRBV25-1

cdr3_aa: CTSRDSVYEQFF
v_call: TRBV29-1

cdr3_aa: CASSLNAGKDTQYF
v_call: TRBV7-9

cdr3_aa: CASSLAAGPSNQPQHF
v_call: TRBV7-2

cdr3_aa: CASTRTDYEQYF
v_call: TRBV12-3/TRBV12-4

cdr3_aa: CASGTQGQTDTQYF
v_call: TRBV7-2

cdr3_aa: CASSLGQGKTDTQYF
v_call: TRBV5-1

cdr3_aa: CASSELGQGLRPQHF
v_call: TRBV6-1

cdr3_aa: CASSPRTGGRTDTQYF
v_call: TRBV7-9

cdr3_aa: CASRTGGERTDTQYF
v_call: TRBV12-3/TRBV12-4

cdr3_aa: CASSLIAVDSYNEQFF
v_call: TRBV7-3

cdr3_aa: CASSVNRGMNTEAFF
v_call: TRBV5-1

cdr3_aa: CASSPLAGGVYNEQFF
v_call: TRBV7-2

cdr3_aa: CASSFPGTGELFF
v_call: TRBV7-2

cdr3_aa: CASSYGLAGGPAGELFF
v_call: TRBV6-5